The 9 T cell receptor beta chains reported below all come from one sample, sequenced in a study of cytotoxic CD8 clonotypes in ibrutinib-treated CLL (dated by TCRdb to 2020 to 2023). The sample's time point label, in plain terms: 12 months on ibrutinib. The library came from the immunoSEQ multiplex PCR assay. TCRdb took over this immuneACCESS table, retaining in-frame rearrangements with V and J assigned. Such tables are incomplete; in checked studies, under half of the missing clones stem from an unresolved V gene, and the remainder is unexplained. The sample profile shows about 140,000 clones; roughly 77% of them were found once. The ten largest account for around 30% of the sample. The source was PBMCs, collected after 12 months of ibrutinib treatment. The receptors were gathered from a human donor with chronic lymphocytic leukemia.

This chain links TRBV27 with TRBJ1-4, with D perhaps TRBD1 (5 bases). The CDR3 spans 14 residues. V lost 4 bases to trimming and J lost 5 bases, with 11 bases between them. Per the germline V gene, CDR1 is MNHEY and CDR2 is SMNVEV (reference sequence). The CDR3 nucleotides are TGTGCCAGCAGTTGGGGACGGTTGAATGAAAAACTGTTTTTT. It specifies CASSWGRLNEKLFF. Combining the CDR3 with reference TRBV27 and TRBJ1-4 gives the whole variable domain EAQVTQNPRYLITVTGKKLTVTCSQNMNHEYMSWYRQDPGLGLRQIYYSMNVEVTDKGDVPEGYKVSRKEKRNFPLILESPSPNQTSLYFCASSWGRLNEKLFFGSGTQLSVL.

This clone occurred many times. The chain is built from TRBV2 and TRBJ2-2; a weak D match, TRBD1 (5 bases). V was cut by 5 bases and J by 3 bases, with 13 bases left in between. This CDR3 has 15 amino acids. Germline loops: CDR1 SNHLY, CDR2 FYNNEI. The CDR3 bases are TGTGCCAGCAGTCGCCGGGCCAGGGACACCGGGGAGCTGTTTTTT. It yields the protein CASSRRARDTGELFF.

The genes are TRBV5-6 and TRBJ1-1; no clear D gene. This CDR3 has 12 amino acids. The germline V and J ends were trimmed by 3 bases and 5 bases, with 8 bases remaining between them. Germline-derived CDR1 and CDR2 are SGHDT and YYEEEE. CDR3 amino acids: CASSSYSTEAFF. The CDR3 nucleotides are TGTGCCAGCAGCTCCTACTCGACTGAAGCTTTCTTT. The whole variable domain, remainder taken from reference TRBV5-6 and TRBJ1-1, is DAGVTQSPTHLIKTRGQQVTLRCSPKSGHDTVSWYQQALGQGPQFIFQYYEEEERQRGNFPDRFSGHQFPNYSSELNVNALLLGDSALYLCASSSYSTEAFFGQGTRLTVV.

The chain employs TRBV7-2 and TRBJ2-7; no definite D call. CDR1 is SGHTA and CDR2 is FQGNSA in the germline V gene. The CDR3 spans 11 residues. The germline V and J ends were trimmed by 1 base and 6 bases, with 4 bases remaining between them. CDR3 coding DNA: TGTGCCAGCAGCTTAGACGGCGAGCAGTACTTC. Protein sequence: CASSLDGEQYF.

The V call is TRBV28, the J call TRBJ1-2, with 9 positions matching TRBD1. The germline CDR1 and CDR2 sequences are MDHEN and SYDVKM. The junction had 12 bases not matched to a gene; V was cut back by 6 bases and J by 4 bases. The CDR3 is 16 residues long. This CDR3 reads CASSSTTGGLLYGYTF. In DNA, the CDR3 is TGTGCCAGCAGCTCGACAACAGGGGGCTTACTCTATGGCTACACCTTC.

The V gene is TRBV4-1, the J gene TRBJ2-1, with D possibly matching TRBD1 (6 bases). This CDR3 is 14 amino acids long. The V gene lost 10 bases and the J gene lost 5 bases, with 18 bases spanning the gap. CDR1 is MGHRA, CDR2 YSYEKL, per germline. DNA for the CDR3: TGCGCCACGTCTGTTAGGAGGACAGACAATGAGCAGTTCTTC. Its protein product is CATSVRRTDNEQFF.

The chain links TRBV5-6 to TRBJ2-3, with 8 bases aligning to TRBD1. This CDR3 has 15 amino acids. Trimming cost V 2 bases and J 3 bases; bases outside gene matches: 5. Per germline, CDR1 SGHDT and CDR2 YYEEEE. CDR3 in DNA: TGTGCCAGCAGCTTTAGGCAGGGGGCAACAGATACGCAGTATTTT. Protein: CASSFRQGATDTQYF.

The chain links TRBV5-1 to TRBJ2-3; D ambiguous. Germline loops: CDR1 SGHRS, CDR2 YFSETQ. CDR3 length: 12 amino acids. Trimming shortened V by 7 bases and J by 2 bases, and 8 bases separated the two germline ends. CDR3 nucleotides: TGCGCCAGCGTAGGTCCCACAGATACGCAGTATTTT. This encodes CASVGPTDTQYF.

There are a few counts of this clone. The chain has TRBV28 and TRBJ1-1; the D gene is possibly TRBD1 (5 bases). Germline-derived CDR1 and CDR2 are MDHEN and SYDVKM. The CDR3 totals 14 residues. V was clipped by 3 bases and J by 6 bases, with 14 bases between them. The CDR3 DNA reads as TGTGCCAGCAGTTTTTGGCAGGGTGGCGCTGAAGCTTTCTTT. This gives the protein CASSFWQGGAEAFF.